A single sample is the source of the 2 T cell receptor beta chains below, sequenced in a study of blood T cell repertoires in COVID-19. Data came from immunoSEQ multiplex PCR; TCRdb stores just in-frame clones and leaves some out. The sample yields more than 250,000 clones, roughly 86% seen once. Sequencing input: peripheral blood. These receptor sequences come from a human donor in a cohort sampled during active COVID-19.

This chain connects TRBV19 to TRBJ1-2; 9 bases agree with TRBD1. The CDR3 is 13 amino acids. The V and J ends lost 9 bases and 5 bases, in that order; junction bases with no gene match: 7. Germline V gene lookup returns CDR1 LNHDA and CDR2 SQIVND (reference sequence). CDR3 sequence (DNA): TGTGCCAGCCGGACAGGGGTTGAGTATGGCTACACCTTC. Residues: CASRTGVEYGYTF.

The J gene is TRBJ2-7, the V gene TRBV19, with D possibly TRBD1 on 6 matching bases. CDR3 length equals 16 residues. Per the germline V gene, CDR1 is LNHDA and CDR2 is SQIVND (reference sequence). V shed 7 bases and J shed 0 bases, with 19 bases lying between them. CDR3: CASKDMRGGSSYEQYF. The CDR3 DNA sequence: TGTGCCAGTAAGGACATGAGAGGGGGAAGCTCCTACGAGCAGTACTTC. Drawing the rest from reference TRBV19 and TRBJ2-7, the complete variable domain is DGGITQSPKYLFRKEGQNVTLSCEQNLNHDAMYWYRQDPGQGLRLIYYSQIVNDFQKGDIAEGYSVSREKKESFPLTVTSAQKNPTAFYLCASKDMRGGSSYEQYFGPGTRLTVT.